The rows below give T cell receptor beta chains drawn from one sample of a study of blood T cells in healthy people across ages. TCRdb itself ran the 5' RACE reads through MiXCR, one entry per CDR3 protein. The sample holds about 900,000 distinct CDR3 sequences, about 44% seen once. The sample taken for sequencing was blood. The receptors here all came from a man younger than 45 in good health. CDR3s include the opening cysteine and the closing phenylalanine or tryptophan. The D gene is left open where the match is weak. Size is omitted from some rows. Given values are once, few, many or a class for expanded clones.

>TRBD2|TRBV12-3/TRBV12-4|TRBJ2-3|-
TGTGCCAGCAGTATAGCGGGGGGGCCCAGCACAGATACGCAGTATTTT
CASSIAGGPSTDTQYF
>-|TRBV18|TRBJ1-1|many
TGTGCCAGCAGCCCGAGCGGGAACACTGAAGCTTTCTTT
CASSPSGNTEAFF
>-|TRBV28|TRBJ1-2|-
TGTGCCGTTACTGAGAGAGGTGGCTACACCTTC
CAVTERGGYTF
>-|TRBV14|TRBJ2-1|-
TGTGCCAGCAGCCAAGCGGGGGCCTCCTACAATGAGCAGTTCTTC
CASSQAGASYNEQFF
>TRBD2|TRBV18|TRBJ2-5|few
TGTGCCAGCTCACCAGCCGGGACTAGCCAAGAGACCCAGTACTTC
CASSPAGTSQETQYF
>TRBD1|TRBV20-1|TRBJ2-7|many
TGCAGTGCTTCCGGGACAGGTCCTTACGAGCAGTACTTC
CSASGTGPYEQYF
>-|TRBV5-1|TRBJ2-7|few
TGCGCCAGCAGCCCGTTGGAGGGCAGTGTATCCTACGAGCAGTACTTC
CASSPLEGSVSYEQYF
>-|TRBV28|TRBJ2-1|-
TGTGCCAGCAGTTTAACTAGCCAGAAGTACAATGAGCAGTTCTTC
CASSLTSQKYNEQFF
>-|TRBV10-3|TRBJ2-5|few
TGTGCCATCAGTGCACCGCCCCTCTCCGCGTCTACCCGCTTAAGAAAAGAGACCCAGTACTTC
CAISAPPLSASTRLRKETQYF
>-|TRBV7-7|TRBJ2-5|many
TGTGCTAGCAGCCCGGGCAGGGTTTACCAAGAGACCCAGTACTTC
CASSPGRVYQETQYF
>-|TRBV25-1|TRBJ1-2|few
TGTGCCAGCAGTTGGACAAACTATGGCTACACCTTC
CASSWTNYGYTF
>-|TRBV29-1|TRBJ1-2|few
TGCAGCGTCCCGGGTTCATCGGGCGGCTACACCTTC
CSVPGSSGGYTF
>-|TRBV3-1|TRBJ1-2|-
TGTGCCAGCAGCCAAGAATTCTTCGGGACGGATGCGAGGGGCTATGGCTACACCTTC
CASSQEFFGTDARGYGYTF
>TRBD2|TRBV3-1|TRBJ2-7|-
TGTGCCAGCAGCCCCGGGACTAGCGGGGTAAACGAGCAGTACTTC
CASSPGTSGVNEQYF
>-|TRBV6-2/TRBV6-3|TRBJ2-7|-
TGTGCCAGCAGTCGGGACTCTCCCATCTACTACGAGCAGTACTTC
CASSRDSPIYYEQYF
>TRBD1|TRBV20-1|TRBJ2-3|-
TGCAGTGCTAGGGCCGGGACAGGGTTCACAGATACGCAGTATTTT
CSARAGTGFTDTQYF
>TRBD2|TRBV10-3|TRBJ2-5|-
TGTGCCATCAGTGCGCGGGAGCGGGAGACCCAGTACTTC
CAISARERETQYF
>TRBD2|TRBV20-1|TRBJ2-3|once
TGCAGTACCGCACGGGGGGAGGGAGATACGCAGTATTTT
CSTARGEGDTQYF
>TRBD1|TRBV6-6|TRBJ2-7|-
TGTGCCAGCAGTTACGGACAGGGGCTATACGAGCAGTACTTC
CASSYGQGLYEQYF
>-|TRBV6-5|TRBJ2-5|-
TGTGCCAGCAGTCGCGACAGACAAGGGACCCAGTACTTC
CASSRDRQGTQYF
>-|TRBV12-3/TRBV12-4|TRBJ1-5|-
TGTGCCAGCAGTTTCACCCGCAATCAGCCCCAGCATTTT
CASSFTRNQPQHF
>-|TRBV30|TRBJ2-5|-
TGTGCCTGGAGTTCGAAAGAGACCCAGTACTTC
CAWSSKETQYF
>-|TRBV4-2|TRBJ1-2|-
TGTGTCAGCAGCCCGGGACAAACTAACTATGGCTACACCTTC
CVSSPGQTNYGYTF
>-|TRBV28|TRBJ2-7|few
TGTGCCAGCAGTTTATTTGGGGACCGGAGCTCCTACGAGCAGTACTTC
CASSLFGDRSSYEQYF
>-|TRBV27|TRBJ2-3|once
TGTGCCAGCAGTTTGGCAGATTACACAGATACGCAGTATTTT
CASSLADYTDTQYF
>TRBD2|TRBV20-1|TRBJ2-3|-
TGCAGTGTTGAGCGGACTAGCGGCAGCACAGATACGCAGTATTTT
CSVERTSGSTDTQYF
>TRBD2|TRBV7-2|TRBJ2-3|-
TGTGCCAGCAGCCAGCTAGCGGGGGGGACGATCGGGCAGTATTTT
CASSQLAGGTIGQYF
>-|TRBV5-1|TRBJ2-5|-
TGCGCCAGCAGCTGTAGCGATCAGGAGACCCAGTACTTC
CASSCSDQETQYF
>-|TRBV7-2|TRBJ2-7|-
TGTGCCAGCAGCCCCGCGTACGGGGGATGGAATGAGCAGTACTTC
CASSPAYGGWNEQYF
>TRBD1|TRBV28|TRBJ2-1|few
TGTGCCACCACCGGGACAGACTACAATGAGCAGTTCTTC
CATTGTDYNEQFF
>TRBD2|TRBV6-4|TRBJ2-3|few
TGTGCCAGCAGTGACTCGGCCGGGGGGGCGACAGATACGCAGTATTTT
CASSDSAGGATDTQYF
>-|TRBV7-2|TRBJ1-5|-
TGTGCCAGCAGCTCTTATGGGGGCAATCAGCCCCAGCATTTT
CASSSYGGNQPQHF
>-|TRBV7-2|TRBJ2-5|-
TGTGCCAGCAGCTGGGGCGGGGGCGAGGGGGAGACCCAGTACTTC
CASSWGGGEGETQYF
>-|TRBV3-1|TRBJ2-3|once
TGTGCCAGCAGTCAAACCGGGGGGCCGGGTACGCAGTATTTT
CASSQTGGPGTQYF
>-|TRBV5-1|TRBJ2-3|-
TGCGCCAGCAGCTTGGAGGGGCGCGGAGATACGCAGTATTTT
CASSLEGRGDTQYF
>TRBD1|TRBV5-6|TRBJ1-5|-
TGTGTCAGCAGCCATGGACAGGGCCTCTATCAGCCCCAGCATTTT
CVSSHGQGLYQPQHF
>TRBD2|TRBV7-9|TRBJ2-7|-
TGTGCCAGCAGCTTAATCCCGGCTAGCGGGGCCTACGAGCAGTACTTC
CASSLIPASGAYEQYF
>-|TRBV7-9|TRBJ1-2|-
TGTGCCAGCAGCTTAGAGCGGGGCCAGGGGTATGGCTACACCTTC
CASSLERGQGYGYTF
>TRBD2|TRBV5-6|TRBJ2-1|few
TGTGCCAGCAGCTTTAGCGGGGTGGCTAGAGGATACAATGAGCAGTTCTTC
CASSFSGVARGYNEQFF
>-|TRBV5-1|TRBJ1-1|-
TGCGCCAGCAGCTTGGCCAGGGGTTGGGACACTGAAGCTTTCTTT
CASSLARGWDTEAFF
>-|TRBV6-2/TRBV6-3|TRBJ2-1|once
TGTGCCAGCAGACCCTTCCGGTACAATGAGCAGTTCTTC
CASRPFRYNEQFF
>TRBD2|TRBV5-4|TRBJ2-7|-
TGTGCCAGCAGCTTCGGGGGGAAATCGCCTTGGGAGCAGTACTTC
CASSFGGKSPWEQYF
>TRBD2|TRBV12-5|TRBJ2-1|once
TGTGCTAGTGGTTTGGTATTGCTAGCGGGGGGGCCTCCAGTGCAGTTCTTC
CASGLVLLAGGPPVQFF
>TRBD1|TRBV3-1|TRBJ2-7|-
TGTGCCAGCAGCCCACTCGGGACAGGGGTGAATGAGCAGTACTTC
CASSPLGTGVNEQYF
>-|TRBV7-9|TRBJ1-5|-
TGTGCCAGCAGCTTGGGGGCCCTGCCCCAGCATTTT
CASSLGALPQHF
>-|TRBV9|TRBJ2-3|once
TGTGCCAGCAGCGTAGCCGGGGTTATCACAGATACGCAGTATTTT
CASSVAGVITDTQYF
>-|TRBV7-2|TRBJ2-2|-
TGTGCCAGCGGGACCTTTGGGTCCGGGGAGCTGTTTTTT
CASGTFGSGELFF
>-|TRBV3-1|TRBJ2-7|few
TGTGCCAGCAGCCAGGCAGAAGAGCAGTACTTC
CASSQAEEQYF
>TRBD1|TRBV6-6|TRBJ1-4|-
TGTGCCAGCAGTCGACAGGGGGCGCGGGAAGAACTGTTTTTT
CASSRQGAREELFF
>-|TRBV20-1|TRBJ2-3|-
TGCAGTGCTAGAAGTAGCGTTGGCACAGATACGCAGTATTTT
CSARSSVGTDTQYF
>-|TRBV6-5|TRBJ2-7|-
TGTGCCAGCAGTTACTCCTCGAGGGGCCGAAACTACGAGCAGTACTTC
CASSYSSRGRNYEQYF